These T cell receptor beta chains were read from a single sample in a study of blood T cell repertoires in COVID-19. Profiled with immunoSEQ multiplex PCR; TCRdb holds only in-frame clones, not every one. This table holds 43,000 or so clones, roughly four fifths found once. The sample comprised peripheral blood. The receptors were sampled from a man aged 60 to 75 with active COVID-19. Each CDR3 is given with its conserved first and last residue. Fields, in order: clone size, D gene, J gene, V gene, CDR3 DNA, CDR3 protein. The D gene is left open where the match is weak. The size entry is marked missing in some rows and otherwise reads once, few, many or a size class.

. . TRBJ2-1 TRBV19 TGTGCCAGTAGTAGGGCTTTCAGTTCAAATGAGCAGTTCTTC CASSRAFSSNEQFF
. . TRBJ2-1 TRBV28 TGTGCCAGCAGCCGTACCGGGACACGCTCCTACAATGAGCAGTTCTTC CASSRTGTRSYNEQFF
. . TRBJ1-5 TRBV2 TGTGCCAGCAGTGACTACGGGTCAAGCAATCAGCCCCAGCATTTT CASSDYGSSNQPQHF
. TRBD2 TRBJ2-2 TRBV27 TGTGCCAGCAGCTCGGGACTAGTGGAAACCGGGGAGCTGTTTTTT CASSSGLVETGELFF
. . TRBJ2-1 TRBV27 TGTGCCAGCAGTAAACAGGAAAGTTCCTACAATGAGCAGTTCTTC CASSKQESSYNEQFF
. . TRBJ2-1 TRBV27 TGTGCCAGCAGTTCGGAGACTATCCACTCCTACAATGAGCAGTTCTTC CASSSETIHSYNEQFF
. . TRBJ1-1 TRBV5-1 TGCGCCAGCAGCCCGGGAGGGAACACTGAAGCTTTCTTT CASSPGGNTEAFF
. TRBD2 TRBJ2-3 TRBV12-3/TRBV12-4 TGTGCCAGCTCCATCCCGGGACTAGCTTTGTATTTT CASSIPGLALYF
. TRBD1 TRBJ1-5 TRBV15 TGTGCCACCAGCAGAGATGGTCCCGGGACAGGGGTTCGTCAGCCCCAGCATTTT CATSRDGPGTGVRQPQHF
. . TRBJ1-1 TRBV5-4 TGTGCCAGCAGCTTGGAGGGGCGCAACACCCGTCGAGGCACTGAAGCTTTCTTT CASSLEGRNTRRGTEAFF
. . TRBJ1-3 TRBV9 TGTGCCAGCAGCGTAGATCAGTATACTGGAAACACCATATATTTT CASSVDQYTGNTIYF
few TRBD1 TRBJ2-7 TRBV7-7 TGTGCTAGCAGCCTCATATACAGGGGGAGGCAGTACTTC CASSLIYRGRQYF
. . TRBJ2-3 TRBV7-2 TGTGCCAGCAGCTTAGCGATAGCCCCCACAGATACGCAGTATTTT CASSLAIAPTDTQYF
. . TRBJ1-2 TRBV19 TGTGCCACCCACCTTCAGGGTCGAGACAACTATGGCTACACCTTC CATHLQGRDNYGYTF
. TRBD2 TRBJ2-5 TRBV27 TGTGCCAGCAGTTTGGGTCTGCGGGGGGTAGAGACCCAGTACTTC CASSLGLRGVETQYF
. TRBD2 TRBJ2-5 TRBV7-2 TGTGCCAGCAGCGCGGGGGCGGGGGGCGGAGAGACCCAGTACTTC CASSAGAGGGETQYF
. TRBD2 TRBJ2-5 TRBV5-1 TGCGCCAGCAGCTTGGAACTGTCCCGGACTAGCTGGGAGACCCAGTACTTC CASSLELSRTSWETQYF
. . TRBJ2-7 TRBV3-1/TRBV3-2 TGTGCCAGCAGCCATGGGACACCCAGTTACGAGCAGTACTTC CASSHGTPSYEQYF
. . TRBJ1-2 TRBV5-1 TGCGCCAGCAGCACAGGGAGCACCTCTAACTATGGCTACACCTTC CASSTGSTSNYGYTF
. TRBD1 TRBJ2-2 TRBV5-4 TGTGCCAGCAGCACAGGACAGGATAGAAACACCGGGGAGCTGTTTTTT CASSTGQDRNTGELFF
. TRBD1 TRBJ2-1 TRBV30 TGTGCCTGGACCGGACAGGGATCTAAGCGGGTTGCCTACAATGAGCAGTTCTTC CAWTGQGSKRVAYNEQFF
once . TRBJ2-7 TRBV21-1 TGTGCCAGCCCAGAGGGGGCAAGCTACGAGCAGTACTTC CASPEGASYEQYF
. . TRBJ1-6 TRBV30 TGTGCCTGGAGTTTGAGAAATAATTCACCCCTCCACTTT CAWSLRNNSPLHF
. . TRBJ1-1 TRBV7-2 TGTGCCAGCAGCTTAGGGACCCAGGGATACACTGAAGCTTTCTTT CASSLGTQGYTEAFF
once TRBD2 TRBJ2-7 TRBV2 TGTGCCAGCACGAGCGGGGGCCCCTACGAGCAGTACTTC CASTSGGPYEQYF
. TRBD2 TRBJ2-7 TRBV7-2 TGTGCCAGCAGCCCCGGACTAGCGGGAGTAGGCGAGCAGTACTTC CASSPGLAGVGEQYF
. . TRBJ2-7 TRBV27 TGTGCCAGCAAGACCCAAGGGCTGGTCTCGGGAGAGCAGTACTTC CASKTQGLVSGEQYF
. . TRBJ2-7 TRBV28 TGTGCCAGCAGTTTCAGGCCAGGCTCCTACGAGCAGTACTTC CASSFRPGSYEQYF
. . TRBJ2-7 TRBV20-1 TGCAGTGCTAGGTATCACGGGGAGCAGTACTTC CSARYHGEQYF
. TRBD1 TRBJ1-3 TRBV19 TGTGCCAGTAGTACCACGACAGGGGGCGGAAACACCATATATTTT CASSTTTGGGNTIYF
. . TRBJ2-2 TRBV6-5 TGTGCCAGCACCGCGCAGGGTGGGACCGGGGAGCTGTTTTTT CASTAQGGTGELFF
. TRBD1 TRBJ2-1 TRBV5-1 TGCGCCAGCAGCGATAGGACAGGGGGGGACTTTGATGAGCAGTTCTTC CASSDRTGGDFDEQFF
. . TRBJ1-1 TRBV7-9 TGTGCCAGCAGCGATAAGGACGCGGGGGACACTGAAGCTTTCTTT CASSDKDAGDTEAFF
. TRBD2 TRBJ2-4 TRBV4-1 TGCGCCAGCAGCCAAGGGTCTAGCGGGGGGAGCAACATTCAGTACTTC CASSQGSSGGSNIQYF
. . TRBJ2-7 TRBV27 TGTGCCAGCAGTTTCTCCGTCCAGCGTTCCTACGAGCAGTACTTC CASSFSVQRSYEQYF
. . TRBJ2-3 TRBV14 TGTGCCAGCAGCCAGAACCCAGGGCCAGGTGGAGATACGCAGTATTTT CASSQNPGPGGDTQYF
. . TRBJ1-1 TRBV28 TGTGCCAGCGTACCCCCCGGACTGCATGAAGCTTTCTTT CASVPPGLHEAFF
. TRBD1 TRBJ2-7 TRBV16 TGTGCCAGCAGCCGGGGACAGTACGAGCAGTACTTC CASSRGQYEQYF
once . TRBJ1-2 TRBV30 TGTGCCTGGAGGCGGGGGGGGGCGGATGGCTACACCTTC CAWRRGGADGYTF
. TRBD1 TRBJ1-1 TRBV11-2 TGTGCCAGCAGCCCGAGCCGGGACAGAGCTTTCTTT CASSPSRDRAFF
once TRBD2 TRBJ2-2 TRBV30 TGTGCCTGGAGCGGTACTAGCGGGAGTCCAAACGGGGAGCTGTTTTTT CAWSGTSGSPNGELFF
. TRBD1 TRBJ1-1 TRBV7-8 TGTGCCAGCAGCAAGACAGGGGGAGGTTACACTGAAGCTTTCTTT CASSKTGGGYTEAFF
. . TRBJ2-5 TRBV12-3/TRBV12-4 TGTGCCAGCCGGAGGGACAGCCAAGAGACCCAGTACTTC CASRRDSQETQYF
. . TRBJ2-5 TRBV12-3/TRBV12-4 TGTGCCAGCAGTTACAGACCTCAAGAGACCCAGTACTTC CASSYRPQETQYF
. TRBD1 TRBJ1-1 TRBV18 TGTGCCAGCTCACCACTAGAAGGGACAGCGAACACTGAAGCTTTCTTT CASSPLEGTANTEAFF
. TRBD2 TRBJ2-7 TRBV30 TGTGCCTGGGCGGGGGGGCCGTACGAGCAGTACTTC CAWAGGPYEQYF
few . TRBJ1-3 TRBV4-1 TGCGCCAGCAGCCGACCGGGAGGTGACCCTGGAAACACCATATATTTT CASSRPGGDPGNTIYF
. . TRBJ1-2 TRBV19 TGTGCCACACGGACAAACAAAAATGGCTACACCTTC CATRTNKNGYTF
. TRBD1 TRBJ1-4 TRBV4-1 TGCGCCAGCCGAACGACAGGGACTAATGAAAAACTGTTTTTT CASRTTGTNEKLFF
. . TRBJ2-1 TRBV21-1 TGTGCCAGCAGCCCGGGACACCAAGAACCCAATGAGCAGTTCTTC CASSPGHQEPNEQFF
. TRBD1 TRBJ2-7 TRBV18 TGTGCCAGCTCATCTTGGGACAGGGAAAATAACTACGAGCAGTACTTC CASSSWDRENNYEQYF
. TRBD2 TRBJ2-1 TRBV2 TGTGCCAGCGGAGATAGCGGGGGGTCTTACAATGAGCAGTTCTTC CASGDSGGSYNEQFF
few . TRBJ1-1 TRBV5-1 TGCGCCAGCAGCTTGGGGCCCTGGAACACTGAAGCTTTCTTT CASSLGPWNTEAFF
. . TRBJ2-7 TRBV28 TGTGCCAGCAGTTTTTCAGAAATTTACGAGCAGTACTTC CASSFSEIYEQYF
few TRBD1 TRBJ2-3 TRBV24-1 TGTGCCACCAGTGACGTCGGGACAGGAGACACAGATACGCAGTATTTT CATSDVGTGDTDTQYF
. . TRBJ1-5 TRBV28 . CASSILEDSNQPQHF
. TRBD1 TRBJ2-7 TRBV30 TGTGCCGGCCGTTCCGGGACAGGGGCCTACGAGCAGTACTTC CAGRSGTGAYEQYF
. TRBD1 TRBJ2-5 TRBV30 TGTGCCTGGGGAGGGACAGGGTTTAGGGGGACCCAGTACTTC CAWGGTGFRGTQYF
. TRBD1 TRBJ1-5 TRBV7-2 TGTGCCAGCAGCTTAGTTACAGGGGGTTTTGGTCAGCCCCAGCATTTT CASSLVTGGFGQPQHF